The 6 T cell receptor beta chains in this list originate from one sample, sequenced in a study of neurological immune-mediated disorders (dated by TCRdb to between 2018 and 2020). The library was produced with 5' RACE. The reads were generated on an Illumina HiSeq 2500. TCRdb reworked the public reads: Q25 trimming with fastp, MiXCR clone assembly, productive beta chains retained. Each record represents a unique CDR3 protein, reported with the most common genes and DNA among its rows. Counted in this sample were just over 95,000 distinct CDR3 sequences; 3.5% of them appeared once. Clones ranked in the top ten supply about 6% of the sample. Material: PBMCs. All receptors derive from a woman between 18 and 29 years old with multiple sclerosis.

At least ten counts were recorded for this clonotype. DNA of the CDR3: TGCAGCGCTGGGGACACCGGGGAGCTGTTTTTT. Protein: CSAGDTGELFF. This rearrangement joins TRBV29-1 to TRBJ2-2; D is ambiguous. This CDR3 comprises 11 residues. The germline V and J ends were trimmed by 7 bases and 3 bases, with 6 bases remaining between them. Germline-derived CDR1 and CDR2 are SQVTM and ANQGSEA.

This clonotype has just a few counts. The V gene is TRBV10-3, the J gene TRBJ2-5, with D perhaps being TRBD1 or TRBD2 (6 bases each). V was cut by 4 bases and J by 5 bases, with 14 bases left in between. The CDR3 spans 14 residues. Germline CDR1 reads ENHRY; CDR2 reads SYGVKD. CDR3 residues: CAISARGQGETQYF. In DNA form, the CDR3 reads TGTGCCATCAGTGCCCGGGGGCAAGGCGAGACCCAGTACTTC.

This clonotype was observed at least ten times. V and J are TRBV29-1 and TRBJ2-2, with TRBD1 matching over 7 bases. The CDR3 length is 13 residues. CDR1 is SQVTM, CDR2 ANQGSEA, per germline. With 3 bases clipped from V and 4 bases from J, the junction kept 2 bases outside the gene matches. CDR3 region: CSVDTGVTGELFF. CDR3 bases: TGCAGCGTTGACACAGGGGTCACCGGGGAGCTGTTTTTT.

This clonotype was found many times. The chain joins TRBV20-1 to TRBJ2-1, with 8 bases fitting TRBD1. V lost 0 bases to trimming and J lost 6 bases; unmatched junction nucleotides: 10. Germline CDR1 and CDR2: DFQATT and SNEGSKA (reference sequence). The CDR3 runs 16 residues. This CDR3 reads CSARDPGQDNPNEQFF. CDR3 bases: TGCAGTGCTAGAGATCCGGGACAGGATAACCCCAATGAGCAGTTCTTC.

This clonotype was detected ten times or more. The chain has TRBV7-2 and TRBJ2-7; 10 bases are shared with TRBD2. Losses at the gene ends were 4 bases for V and 0 bases for J; bases not matched to a gene: 6. The CDR3 has 16 amino acids. From germline, CDR1 is SGHTA and CDR2 FQGNSA. CDR3 nucleotide sequence: TGTGCCAGCAGCTCAAGGACTAGCGGCTTCTCCTACGAGCAGTACTTC. Translated, it gives CASSSRTSGFSYEQYF.

This clonotype was found many times. The V and J genes are TRBV2 and TRBJ1-1, with 11 nucleotides matching TRBD1. The germline V gene has CDR1 SNHLY and CDR2 FYNNEI. The CDR3 extends over 16 amino acids. V shed 8 bases and J 6 bases; nucleotides not matched to a gene: 14. Written as DNA, the CDR3 is TGTGCCAGCTCACGGGGGCCGGGACAGGGGGTCCCTGAAGCTTTCTTT. It encodes CASSRGPGQGVPEAFF.